Below, 24 T cell receptor beta chains from the same sample are listed, as sequenced in a study of cytomegalovirus exposure and HLA in healthy donors. This PCR relied on a set of 60 Vbeta primers and 13 Jbeta primers. Assay used: immunoSEQ multiplex PCR; TCRdb lists only in-frame clones, some missing. This table has about 170,000 clones, 60% to 85% appearing once. The sample was PBMCs. Receptors were obtained from a woman aged 45-60 years in good health and CMV-seropositive.

The J gene is TRBJ1-2, the V gene TRBV5-1, with TRBD1 matching 9 bases. The CDR3 consists of 15 residues. Germline V lookup: CDR1 SGHRS, CDR2 YFSETQ. V dropped 4 bases and J dropped 6; count of bases not matched to a gene: 10. The CDR3 nucleotides are TGCGCCAGCAGCCAACGGGACAGGGATAGGGATGGCTACACCTTC. It specifies CASSQRDRDRDGYTF.

This clone is deemed medium-sized. The rearrangement uses TRBV6-5 and TRBJ2-1; possible D gene TRBD1, 6 bases. Germline V CDR1 and CDR2: MNHEY, SVGAGI. The V end lost 5 bases, the J end lost 7 bases, and 12 bases lay between the germline ends. CDR3 length: 13 amino acids. The CDR3 DNA sequence: TGTGCCAGCAGTCCTTCACAGGGTAATGAGCAGTTCTTC. It translates to CASSPSQGNEQFF.

This chain joins TRBV11-2 and TRBJ2-2; D is unclear. Germline CDR1 and CDR2: SGHAT and FQNNGV. The CDR3 loop spans 16 amino acids. Trimming left V 5 bases short and J 0 bases short, with 13 bases between. CDR3 region: CASSRDRVANTGELFF. For the CDR3, the DNA is TGTGCCAGCAGCCGAGATCGCGTCGCGAACACCGGGGAGCTGTTTTTT.

The chain combines TRBV5-1 with TRBJ2-3; D is possibly TRBD2 (5 bases). The germline V gene has CDR1 SGHRS and CDR2 YFSETQ. Deletions cut 6 bases from V and 2 bases from J, with 13 bases between. The CDR3 has 14 residues. The CDR3 bases are TGCGCCAGCAAACTCGGACTTCACACAGATACGCAGTATTTT. Translation gives CASKLGLHTDTQYF.

V and J are TRBV29-1 and TRBJ2-3, with TRBD1 identical over 7 bases. With 8 bases clipped from V and 3 bases from J, the junction kept 5 bases outside the gene matches. This CDR3 has 12 amino acids. The germline V gene encodes CDR1 SQVTM and CDR2 ANQGSEA. CDR3 nucleotides: TGCAGCTACAGGGGCGGGACAGATACGCAGTATTTT. Its translation is CSYRGGTDTQYF.

V usage is TRBV18 and J usage is TRBJ1-4; 9 bases are a match to TRBD1. Germline loops: CDR1 KGHSH, CDR2 LQKENI. V dropped 5 bases and J dropped 7; count of bases not matched to a gene: 5. The CDR3 has 14 amino acids. The DNA for the CDR3 is TGTGCCAGCTCAGGGACAGGGATTGGTGAAAAACTGTTTTTT. This translates into CASSGTGIGEKLFF.

In its sample, this clone was seen once. The chain combines TRBV7-9 with TRBJ1-2; D is undetermined. The germline CDR1 and CDR2 sequences are SEHNR and FQNEAQ (reference sequence). The CDR3 covers 13 residues. Trimming shortened V by 3 bases and J by 3 bases, and 8 bases separated the two germline ends. This CDR3 is CASSLGGDYGYTF. The CDR3 nucleotides read TGTGCCAGCAGCTTGGGCGGGGACTATGGCTACACCTTC.

Of note for this clone: Within the sample, other DNA sequences also encode this same CDR3. The chain has TRBV6-5 and TRBJ1-1; a weak D match, TRBD1 (5 bases). The CDR3 runs 15 residues. The germline CDR1 and CDR2 sequences are MNHEY and SVGAGI. Trimming cost V 0 bases and J 1 base, with 9 bases left between them. The CDR3 region has the DNA TGTGCCAGCAGTTACTCAGGGACTTCGAACACTGAAGCTTTCTTT. Amino acid sequence: CASSYSGTSNTEAFF.

The chain employs TRBV6-1 and TRBJ2-7; 7 bases line up with TRBD1. The CDR3 has 15 residues. Trimming took 2 bases from V and 4 from J; bases not matched to a gene: 8. CDR1 MNHNS and CDR2 SASEGT come from the germline V gene. This CDR3 is CASSETGQGQYEQYF. DNA of the CDR3: TGTGCCAGCAGTGAAACCGGTCAGGGACAGTACGAGCAGTACTTC.

The chain couples TRBV11-2 to TRBJ2-5; 11 bases agree with TRBD2. CDR1 is SGHAT, CDR2 FQNNGV, per germline. V was clipped by 2 bases and J by 3 bases; unmatched bases: 2. The CDR3 is 15 residues long. The CDR3 is CASSLTTSGKETQYF. CDR3 sequence (DNA): TGTGCCAGCAGCTTAACGACTAGCGGGAAAGAGACCCAGTACTTC. Full variable domain (missing parts from reference TRBV11-2 and TRBJ2-5): EAGVAQSPRYKIIEKRQSVAFWCNPISGHATLYWYQQILGQGPKLLIQFQNNGVVDDSQLPKDRFSAERLKGVDSTLKIQPAKLEDSAVYLCASSLTTSGKETQYFGPGTRLLVL.

J is TRBJ1-1 and V is TRBV19; no definite D call. There are 14 residues in the CDR3. The germline V and J ends were trimmed by 6 bases and 4 bases, with 15 bases remaining between them. Per germline, CDR1 LNHDA and CDR2 SQIVND (reference sequence). DNA of the CDR3: TGTGCCAGTAGCCTCTTGACATTTGTCACTGAAGCTTTCTTT. Protein: CASSLLTFVTEAFF.

This clone was recorded a few times. The chain is built from TRBV2 and TRBJ2-5; 10 bases are a match to TRBD2. Trimming removed 6 bases from V and 5 bases from J; junction bases left unmatched: 0. The CDR3 loop spans 12 amino acids. Germline V gives CDR1 SNHLY, CDR2 FYNNEI. CDR3 in DNA: TGTGCCAGCAGACTAGCGGGGGAGACCCAGTACTTC. Translation gives CASRLAGETQYF.

The genes are TRBV10-3 and TRBJ1-1; D perhaps matches TRBD1 (5 bases). The CDR3 is made up of 15 amino acids. Germline V gives CDR1 ENHRY, CDR2 SYGVKD. Between the trimmed V and J ends, which lost 10 bases and 10 bases, there was a span of 28 bases. CDR3 loop: CATKGRDGRGEGAFF. The CDR3 DNA sequence: TGTGCCACCAAAGGCCGGGACGGGAGAGGGGAGGGAGCTTTCTTT.

The rearrangement joins TRBV5-1 to TRBJ2-3; D perhaps matches TRBD1 (5 bases). The V gene's germline CDR1 is SGHRS and CDR2 YFSETQ. V lost 0 bases, J lost 0 bases, and 5 bases lay in between. The CDR3 is made up of 14 amino acids. CDR3 sequence: CASSLGTSTDTQYF. The CDR3 region has the DNA TGCGCCAGCAGCTTGGGGACAAGCACAGATACGCAGTATTTT. The complete variable domain, with remaining parts taken from reference TRBV5-1 and TRBJ2-3, reads KAGVTQTPRYLIKTRGQQVTLSCSPISGHRSVSWYQQTPGQGLQFLFEYFSETQRNKGNFPGRFSGRQFSNSRSEMNVSTLELGDSALYLCASSLGTSTDTQYFGPGTRLTVL.

This chain uses TRBV15 with TRBJ1-2, with TRBD1 identical over 7 bases. Germline loops: CDR1 LNHNV, CDR2 YYDKDF (reference sequence). This CDR3 spans 15 amino acids. V was pared by 1 base and J by 7 bases, with 9 bases of the junction left unmatched. The CDR3 bases are TGTGCCACCAGCAGAGCCCCGACAGGGTACCCTGGCTACACCTTC. Translated: CATSRAPTGYPGYTF.

V usage is TRBV10-3 and J usage is TRBJ2-7, with D possibly TRBD2 on 6 matching bases. Trimming removed 4 bases at V and 3 bases at J, with 13 bases between. Germline CDR1 is ENHRY and CDR2 is SYGVKD. The CDR3 extends over 14 amino acids. CDR3 sequence: CAISAGGTGYEQYF. The CDR3 coding sequence is TGTGCCATCAGTGCCGGGGGTACTGGCTACGAGCAGTACTTC.

The rearrangement joins TRBV5-8 to TRBJ2-3, with 13 bases that match TRBD2. Germline V CDR1 and CDR2: SGHTS, YDEGEE. The trim removed 4 bases at V and 1 base at J, leaving 3 bases unmatched. The CDR3 spans 16 residues. The CDR3 is CASSAGLAGGTDTQYF. The CDR3 region has the DNA TGTGCCAGCAGCGCCGGACTAGCGGGGGGCACAGATACGCAGTATTTT.

The genes are TRBV6-5 and TRBJ1-5, with a tentative D call TRBD1 (5 bases). This CDR3 spans 13 amino acids. V gave up 5 bases and J gave up 7 bases, with 12 bases separating them. Germline lookup yields CDR1 MNHEY and CDR2 SVGAGI. The CDR3 spells CASSNRGIQPQHF. DNA for the CDR3: TGTGCCAGCAGTAATAGGGGAATCCAGCCCCAGCATTTT.

On this clone itself: At the DNA level, this CDR3 is encoded by other sequences in the same sample as well. The chain is built from TRBV5-1 and TRBJ1-1; D perhaps matches TRBD1 (5 bases). V lost 0 bases to trimming and J lost 2 bases, with 8 bases between them. The CDR3 length is 14 residues. Germline values: CDR1 SGHRS, CDR2 YFSETQ. The CDR3 here is CASSLVQGNTEAFF. CDR3 DNA: TGCGCCAGCAGCTTGGTTCAGGGCAACACTGAAGCTTTCTTT. Full variable domain (outside the CDR3, taken from reference TRBV5-1 and TRBJ1-1): KAGVTQTPRYLIKTRGQQVTLSCSPISGHRSVSWYQQTPGQGLQFLFEYFSETQRNKGNFPGRFSGRQFSNSRSEMNVSTLELGDSALYLCASSLVQGNTEAFFGQGTRLTVV.

The sample holds a few counts of this clone. The rearrangement joins TRBV2 to TRBJ1-2; D is possibly TRBD1 (5 bases). CDR1 and CDR2 from the germline V gene are SNHLY and FYNNEI. The CDR3 length is 12 residues. Trimming cost V 7 bases and J 2 bases, with 8 bases left between them. The CDR3 sequence is CASKGANYGYTF. The CDR3 region has the DNA TGTGCCAGCAAAGGGGCCAACTATGGCTACACCTTC.

This clone was observed once. At one end, the junction sequence differs from germline, possibly due to a read error. The sample contains more than one DNA sequence encoding this CDR3. The V and J genes are TRBV4-1 and TRBJ1-2, with D possibly matching TRBD1 (5 bases). The CDR3 is 14 residues long. CDR1 is MGHRA and CDR2 is YSYEKL in the germline V gene. Here the CDR3 reads CASSPGFSNYGYTF. The CDR3, as DNA: TGTGCCAGCAGCCCAGGGTTTTCTAACTATGGCTACACCTTC.

The rearrangement joins TRBV5-1 to TRBJ2-7; D gene ambiguous. Germline CDR1 is SGHRS and CDR2 is YFSETQ. There are 13 residues in the CDR3. V was pared by 4 bases and J by 3 bases, with 11 bases between. Here the CDR3 DNA reads TGCGCCAGCAGCATTGACTCCTACTACGAGCAGTACTTC. As protein: CASSIDSYYEQYF.

This clone was recorded once. The CDR3 nucleotides read TGTGCCAGCAGTATGACAGGGGGCGAAGATACGCAGTATTTT. Its protein is CASSMTGGEDTQYF. The chain uses TRBV6-1 and TRBJ2-3; TRBD1 agrees at 10 bases. Germline V gene data show CDR1 as MNHNS and CDR2 as SASEGT. With V trimmed by 5 bases and J by 5 bases, 4 bases remained unmatched. This CDR3 contains 14 residues.

The gene calls are TRBV6-5 and TRBJ1-6; D gene unclear. The CDR3 sequence is 15 residues long. Germline CDR1 reads MNHEY; CDR2 reads SVGAGI. The ends were cut back, 2 bases at V and 10 bases at J, with 15 bases in the middle. CDR3: CASSYGQTSKSPLHF. The CDR3, as DNA: TGTGCCAGCAGTTACGGGCAAACTAGTAAATCACCCCTCCACTTT.